The 8 T cell receptor beta chains reported below all come from one sample, sequenced in a study of human versus mouse CDR3 diversity and MHC coevolution. Sequencing used immunoSEQ multiplex PCR; TCRdb keeps in-frame clones, though not all of them. The table shows 75,000 to 90,000 clones, with 80% to 95% occurring only once. The sequenced sample was naive CD4+ T cells from blood. This sample's subset: CD45RO-negative CD62L-positive naive CD4 T cells. The receptor set was obtained from a person between 25 and 75 years old in good health.

The V and J genes are TRBV5-1 and TRBJ2-2; 9 nucleotides match TRBD2. V shed 3 bases, J shed 1 base, and the junction held 4 bases outside the gene matches. Germline loops: CDR1 SGHRS, CDR2 YFSETQ. This CDR3 is built from 16 residues. CDR3 DNA sequence: TGCGCCAGCAGCTGGATTAGCGGGGGGAACACCGGGGAGCTGTTTTTT. Amino acids: CASSWISGGNTGELFF.

V is TRBV15 and J is TRBJ2-2, with 11 bases identical to TRBD1. Germline V gives CDR1 LNHNV, CDR2 YYDKDF (reference sequence). After removal of 1 base from V and 7 bases from J, the junction contained 5 bases not matched to a gene. CDR3 length: 16 residues. The CDR3 loop reads CATSRAGTGGIGELFF. The CDR3, as DNA: TGTGCCACCAGCAGAGCCGGGACAGGGGGGATCGGGGAGCTGTTTTTT.

The chain carries TRBV18 and TRBJ1-1; no definite D call. The V end lost 1 base, the J end lost 0 bases, and 12 bases lay between the germline ends. Per germline, CDR1 KGHSH and CDR2 LQKENI. This CDR3 region has 16 residues. The CDR3 spells CASSPLAKKMNTEAFF. In DNA form, the CDR3 reads TGTGCCAGCTCACCACTGGCCAAAAAAATGAACACTGAAGCTTTCTTT.

Here the CDR3 DNA reads TGTGCCAGCAGCGCGAGGACAGGCCGAGACACCATATATTTT. As protein: CASSARTGRDTIYF. The rearrangement links TRBV5-5 to TRBJ1-3; TRBD1 matches at 7 bases. Trimming cost V 4 bases and J 8 bases; bases outside gene matches: 9. Germline V lookup: CDR1 SGHKS, CDR2 YYEKEE (reference sequence). The CDR3 length is 14 residues.

The V and J genes are TRBV18 and TRBJ2-7, with 8 bases matching TRBD1. Trimming took 2 bases from V and 1 from J; bases not matched to a gene: 7. The CDR3 contains 16 residues. The germline V gene encodes CDR1 KGHSH and CDR2 LQKENI. For the CDR3, the DNA is TGTGCCAGCTCACCAGTGGCAGGGGGCGAGTCCTACGAGCAGTACTTC. Translation: CASSPVAGGESYEQYF.

The V call is TRBV7-3, the J call TRBJ1-1; tentatively, D is TRBD1 (5 bases). V lost 5 bases and J 11 bases, leaving 18 bases between the germline ends. The CDR3 is made up of 13 amino acids. The germline V gene encodes CDR1 SGHTA and CDR2 FQGTGA. The CDR3 coding sequence is TGTGCCAGCAGCCCTCAGGAGGGGCTAGGGGCTTTCTTT. This encodes CASSPQEGLGAFF.

About this clone: This sample also contains other DNA sequences that code for the same CDR3. This chain links TRBV18 with TRBJ2-1, with 7 bases fitting TRBD1. CDR3 size: 15 residues. Trimming took 3 bases from V and 0 from J; bases not matched to a gene: 2. Germline V gives CDR1 KGHSH, CDR2 LQKENI. CDR3 nucleotides: TGTGCCAGCTCACCGGACAGGAGCTCCTACAATGAGCAGTTCTTC. Its protein is CASSPDRSSYNEQFF.

The V call is TRBV27, the J call TRBJ1-5; 7 nucleotides line up with TRBD1. Germline loops: CDR1 MNHEY, CDR2 SMNVEV (reference sequence). The ends lost 7 bases at V and 7 bases at J; junction bases unmatched: 7. The length of the CDR3 is 13 residues. CDR3 nucleotides: TGTGCCAGCAAAGGAACAGGGGTCCAGCCCCAGCATTTT. It yields the protein CASKGTGVQPQHF.